Sequencing of this T cell receptor (beta chain) was carried out in a study of blood T cell repertoires in COVID-19. About the study: Donors in the United States, Italy and Spain gave samples during acute or convalescent COVID-19. From T cells, B-cell-depleted T cells, or PBMCs came the material, which was cDNA or gDNA.

In the authors' methods: Reference gene primer amplification gave nucleated cell count estimates. Profiled with immunoSEQ multiplex PCR; TCRdb holds only in-frame clones, not every one. The V and J calls and clone size were taken over from that table, and D and trimming were inferred from the DNA. The data contain about 490,000 clones, 80% to 90% of them singletons. Unmatched junction bases numbered 5, after V lost 6 bases and J lost 1 base. CDR3 size: 14 residues. Germline-derived CDR1 and CDR2 are WNHNN and SYGVQD (reference sequence). This chain links TRBV10-1 with TRBJ1-1; 7 bases agree with TRBD1. The sequence came from a human donor in a cohort sampled during active COVID-19. The sequenced material came from peripheral blood. The CDR3 DNA reads TGCGCCAGCAGCCGATCAGGGGGGAACACTGAAGCTTTCTTT. It codes for CASSRSGGNTEAFF.